Presented here are 18 T cell receptor beta chains from one specimen sequenced in a study of identifying expanded T cells in peripheral blood. Libraries were prepared by immunoSEQ multiplex PCR; TCRdb keeps only in-frame clonotypes and omits some of them. The sample consists of some 99,000 clones, around 90% of them appearing once. Sequences were obtained from blood. The receptors here all came from a person between 18 and 75 years old in good health.

The J gene is TRBJ1-2, the V gene TRBV18, with TRBD1 identical over 7 bases. The CDR3 consists of 15 residues. Trimming removed 0 bases from V and 1 base from J; junction bases left unmatched: 2. CDR1 is KGHSH, CDR2 LQKENI, per germline. The CDR3 DNA reads TGTGCCAGCTCACCACCGACAGGGATTAACTATGGCTACACCTTC. This translates into CASSPPTGINYGYTF.

The chain joins TRBV29-1 to TRBJ2-5, with TRBD1 matching 7 bases. The DNA end is a closer match to TRBJ2-7, so the J assignment may be wrong. Germline V gene data show CDR1 as SQVTM and CDR2 as ANQGSEA. The CDR3 has 15 amino acids. CDR3 DNA: TGCAGCGTTGAAGATCCCGGGACAGCGACCTACGAGCAGTACTTC. Residues: CSVEDPGTATYEQYF.

This chain links TRBV28 with TRBJ2-2, with D unresolved. Germline assignment: CDR1 MDHEN and CDR2 SYDVKM. The CDR3 loop spans 15 amino acids. With 6 bases removed from V and 7 bases from J, the gap between germline ends came to 18 bases. The CDR3 nucleotides read TGTGCCAGCAGCCCCTGGGCCGCTCGCGACGGGGAGCTGTTTTTT. It codes for CASSPWAARDGELFF. The full variable domain, completed using reference TRBV28 and TRBJ2-2, is DVKVTQSSRYLVKRTGEKVFLECVQDMDHENMFWYRQDPGLGLRLIYFSYDVKMKEKGDIPEGYSVSREKKERFSLILESASTNQTSMYLCASSPWAARDGELFFGEGSRLTVL.

For this clone: The sample contains more than one DNA sequence encoding this CDR3. This chain links TRBV5-4 with TRBJ1-1; D is ambiguous. CDR1 is SGHNT and CDR2 is YYREEE in the germline V gene (reference sequence). Trimming removed 2 bases at V and 1 base at J, with 9 bases between. The CDR3 covers 14 residues. CDR3 amino acids: CASSFSTGNTEAFF. In nucleotides, the CDR3 is TGTGCCAGCAGCTTTTCTACGGGGAACACTGAAGCTTTCTTT.

The table lists this clone with a count of one. This sequence joins TRBV7-2 and TRBJ1-2, with a possible D match to TRBD1 (6 bases). Between the trimmed V and J ends, which lost 3 bases and 6 bases, there was a span of 14 bases. CDR3 length: 14 amino acids. From germline, CDR1 is SGHTA and CDR2 FQGNSA. The CDR3 sequence is CASSFSRQVDGYTF. The CDR3 nucleotides are TGTGCCAGCAGCTTTTCACGACAGGTTGATGGCTACACCTTC.

The V gene is TRBV9, the J gene TRBJ2-5, with D hard to call. CDR1 SGDLS and CDR2 YYNGEE come from the germline V gene. The V end lost 0 bases, the J end lost 1 base, and 13 bases lay between the germline ends. This CDR3 spans 16 amino acids. The CDR3 DNA sequence: TGTGCCAGCAGCGTAGCTACTACAGCAGGCCAAGAGACCCAGTACTTC. The encoded protein is CASSVATTAGQETQYF. Full variable domain (remainder filled in from reference TRBV9 and TRBJ2-5): DSGVTQTPKHLITATGQRVTLRCSPRSGDLSVYWYQQSLDQGLQFLIQYYNGEERAKGNILERFSAQQFPDLHSELNLSSLELGDSALYFCASSVATTAGQETQYFGPGTRLLVL.

V usage is TRBV28 and J usage is TRBJ1-2; D remains unclear. The CDR3 consists of 14 residues. The germline CDR1 and CDR2 sequences are MDHEN and SYDVKM. V lost 6 bases and J 8 bases, leaving 19 bases between the germline ends. The DNA of the CDR3 is TGTGCCAGCAGCCCCCCAAGGGCTGATAAGGGCTACACCTTC. This translates into CASSPPRADKGYTF.

The J gene is TRBJ1-1, the V gene TRBV5-1; D is ambiguous. Germline values: CDR1 SGHRS, CDR2 YFSETQ. This CDR3 contains 13 residues. Trimming shortened V by 0 bases and J by 1 base, and 4 bases separated the two germline ends. As DNA, the CDR3 is TGCGCCAGCAGCTTGGACAGGAACACTGAAGCTTTCTTT. It translates to CASSLDRNTEAFF.

CDR3 coding DNA: TGTGCCAGTAGTAAGGGAGGCAGGGGGGGCCAGCCCCAGCATTTT. It is translated as CASSKGGRGGQPQHF. J is TRBJ1-5 and V is TRBV19; 7 nucleotides match TRBD1. CDR1 is LNHDA, CDR2 SQIVND, per germline (reference sequence). The J segment lost 7 bases and the V segment lost 4 bases, leaving 10 bases of the junction unmatched. This CDR3 comprises 15 residues.

The chain joins TRBV18 to TRBJ2-7, with 9 positions matching TRBD1. J was trimmed by 5 bases and V by 6 bases; bases with no gene match: 5. The CDR3 is 13 amino acids. Germline V gene data show CDR1 as KGHSH and CDR2 as LQKENI. The CDR3 DNA sequence: TGTGCCAGCTCTCCCGGGACAGGGAACGAGCAGTACTTC. This codes for CASSPGTGNEQYF.

This clone was seen only once. This chain links TRBV19 with TRBJ1-1; the D gene is possibly TRBD1 (6 bases). CDR1 is LNHDA and CDR2 is SQIVND in the germline V gene (reference sequence). The CDR3 extends over 17 amino acids. V lost 3 bases to trimming and J lost 0 bases, with 17 bases between them. CDR3 loop: CASSISGAGAMNTEAFF. Written as DNA, the CDR3 is TGTGCCAGTAGTATCAGTGGGGCAGGGGCCATGAACACTGAAGCTTTCTTT.

The genes are TRBV11-3 and TRBJ2-2; 9 bases match TRBD1. The length of the CDR3 is 17 residues. J was trimmed by 5 bases and V by 4 bases; bases with no gene match: 11. Per the germline V gene, CDR1 is SGHNT and CDR2 is YENEEA. CDR3 DNA: TGTGCCAGCAGCTCCCTGGGGACAGGGTTGGGGACCGGGGAGCTGTTTTTT. It translates to CASSSLGTGLGTGELFF.

V usage is TRBV19 and J usage is TRBJ2-7; D perhaps matches TRBD2 (6 bases). Trimming stripped 2 bases from V and 0 bases from J, with 11 bases between. There are 15 residues in the CDR3. The V gene's germline CDR1 is LNHDA and CDR2 SQIVND (reference sequence). This CDR3 reads CASSIRGGSSYEQYF. The CDR3 DNA is TGTGCCAGTAGTATACGGGGAGGTAGCTCCTACGAGCAGTACTTC.

The J gene is TRBJ2-7, the V gene TRBV18; D is possibly TRBD2 (6 bases). Trimming stripped 6 bases from V and 5 bases from J, with 17 bases between. Germline V gene data show CDR1 as KGHSH and CDR2 as LQKENI. This CDR3 has 14 amino acids. This CDR3 is CASSPPEGDNEQYF. DNA of the CDR3: TGTGCCAGCTCGCCCCCGGAGGGAGACAACGAGCAGTACTTC.

The chain combines TRBV10-3 with TRBJ1-3, with TRBD1 as a possible D gene (6 bases). The germline V gene encodes CDR1 ENHRY and CDR2 SYGVKD. V gave up 7 bases and J gave up 0 bases, with 13 bases separating them. This CDR3 has 15 amino acids. The CDR3 nucleotides are TGTGCCATCACCCCGGGACAACTCTCTGGAAACACCATATATTTT. Its translation: CAITPGQLSGNTIYF.

The rearrangement links TRBV28 to TRBJ1-5; D not resolved. This CDR3 is built from 15 residues. The V gene's germline CDR1 is MDHEN and CDR2 SYDVKM. The germline V and J ends were trimmed by 4 bases and 2 bases, with 12 bases remaining between them. The CDR3 is CASSSSGRGNQPQHF. In nucleotides, the CDR3 is TGTGCCAGCAGTTCTTCAGGCCGCGGCAATCAGCCCCAGCATTTT.

This clone was detected once. The chain is built from TRBV28 and TRBJ1-1, with 11 nucleotides matching TRBD1. The V and J ends lost 6 bases and 4 bases, in that order; junction bases with no gene match: 10. The length of the CDR3 is 16 residues. Per germline, CDR1 MDHEN and CDR2 SYDVKM. The CDR3 DNA reads TGTGCCAGCAGAAACTCTCCGGGACAGGGGGGCACTGAAGCTTTCTTT. This sequence encodes CASRNSPGQGGTEAFF.

The CDR3 reads CASSLPGETQYF. The CDR3 DNA follows: TGTGCCAGCAGCTTGCCAGGGGAGACCCAGTACTTC. The V gene is TRBV13, the J gene TRBJ2-5; weak D call: TRBD1 (5 bases). The CDR3 length is 12 residues. Germline-derived CDR1 and CDR2 are PRHDT and FYEKMQ (reference sequence). Trimming pared 3 bases from V and 5 bases from J, leaving 7 bases between. The entire variable domain, with the rest obtained from reference TRBV13 and TRBJ2-5, is as follows: AAGVIQSPRHLIKEKRETATLKCYPIPRHDTVYWYQQGPGQDPQFLISFYEKMQSDKGSIPDRFSAQQFSDYHSELNMSSLELGDSALYFCASSLPGETQYFGPGTRLLVL.